This T cell receptor beta chain emerged from a study of T cell repertoires in cytomegalovirus infection. In the study overall: The authors used CMV epitopes that were HLA-C-restricted (recently identified) and HLA-B-restricted (well studied).

About this clonotype: Its specificity is unknown.

TCRdb reanalysed the reads using MiXCR and keeps one entry per CDR3 protein. Of about 330,000 distinct CDR3 sequences in the sample, about 35% were seen once. Germline-derived CDR1 and CDR2 are LNHDA and SQIVND (reference sequence). Trimming cost V 6 bases and J 2 bases, with 12 bases left between them. The CDR3 totals 14 residues. This chain links TRBV19 with TRBJ2-3; D is unresolved. The sequence was collected from a human donor in good health (CMV status not recorded). Some clones in this sample may be carry-over from other donors' samples. The sequencing here drew on cultured PBMCs, taken from culture after CMV antigen stimulation. In nucleotides, the CDR3 is TGTGCCAGTAGGACAACGAGCCTCACAGATACGCAGTATTTT. This encodes CASRTTSLTDTQYF.